This T cell receptor beta chain is from a study of blood T cell repertoires in COVID-19. Repertoires were generated with immunoSEQ multiplex PCR, while TCRdb's copy carries only in-frame clones and drops some. In the table there are around 100,000 clones, about 90% of which are singletons. This CDR3 has 15 residues. Germline values: CDR1 LNHNV, CDR2 YYDKDF (reference sequence). V was clipped by 5 bases and J by 0 bases, with 12 bases between them. The receptor was isolated from a human donor in a cohort sampled during active COVID-19. The chain joins TRBV15 to TRBJ2-3; D is perhaps TRBD2 (7 bases). The material sequenced was peripheral blood. Here the CDR3 reads CATSGRGASTDTQYF. CDR3 nucleotide sequence: TGTGCCACCAGCGGACGGGGGGCCAGCACAGATACGCAGTATTTT.